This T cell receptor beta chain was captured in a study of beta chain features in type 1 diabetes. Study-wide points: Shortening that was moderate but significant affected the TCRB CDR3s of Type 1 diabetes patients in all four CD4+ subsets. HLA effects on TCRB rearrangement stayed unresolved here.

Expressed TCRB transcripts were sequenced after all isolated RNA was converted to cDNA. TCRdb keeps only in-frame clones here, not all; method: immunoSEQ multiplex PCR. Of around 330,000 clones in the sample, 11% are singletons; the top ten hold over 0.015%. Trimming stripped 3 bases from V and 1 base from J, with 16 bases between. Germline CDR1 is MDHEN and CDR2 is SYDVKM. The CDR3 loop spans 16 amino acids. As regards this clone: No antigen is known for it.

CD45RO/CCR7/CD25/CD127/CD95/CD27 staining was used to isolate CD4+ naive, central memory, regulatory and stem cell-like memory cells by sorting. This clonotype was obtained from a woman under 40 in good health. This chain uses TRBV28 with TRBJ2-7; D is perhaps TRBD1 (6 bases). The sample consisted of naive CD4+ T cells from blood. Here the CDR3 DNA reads TGTGCCAGCAGTTTCTTCCCGGGGACACGTTCCTACGAGCAGTACTTC. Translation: CASSFFPGTRSYEQYF.